The 10 T cell receptor beta chains reported below all come from one sample, sequenced in a study of shared T cell receptors in the human thymus (dated by TCRdb to about 2021). Library creation used the immunoSEQ multiplex PCR assay. The clones in this table, taken by TCRdb from immuneACCESS, are in-frame only. Not every clone is retained; where verified, under half of the shortfall comes from an unresolved V gene, and the cause of the rest is unknown. The sample includes more than 300,000 clones, with 95% observed a single time. Around 0.019% of the sample belongs to the ten largest clones. Material for sequencing was thymocytes. These receptors originate from a human donor.

This clone was seen just once. The chain uses TRBV10-3 and TRBJ2-1, with TRBD1 as a possible D gene (6 bases). CDR3 length equals 13 residues. Germline V gives CDR1 ENHRY, CDR2 SYGVKD. The V gene lost 6 bases and the J gene lost 5 bases, with 11 bases spanning the gap. CDR3 nucleotides: TGTGCCATCAGCGGACAGCGGCACAATGAGCAGTTCTTC. Its protein is CAISGQRHNEQFF.

The chain is built from TRBV15 and TRBJ2-5, with D uncertain. The CDR3 length is 15 residues. V was pared by 0 bases and J by 4 bases, with 12 bases between. Germline CDR1 LNHNV, CDR2 YYDKDF (reference sequence). The CDR3: CATSREGCWVETQYF. The DNA of the CDR3 is TGTGCCACCAGCAGAGAAGGGTGTTGGGTAGAGACCCAGTACTTC.

The chain employs TRBV7-2 and TRBJ1-1; no clear D gene. V lost 4 bases and J 6 bases, leaving 12 bases between the germline ends. This CDR3 is 13 amino acids long. The germline V gene encodes CDR1 SGHTA and CDR2 FQGNSA. The CDR3 sequence is CASSSKRTPEAFF. The CDR3 DNA is TGTGCCAGCAGCTCCAAAAGGACCCCTGAAGCTTTCTTT.

The CDR3 nucleotides read TGCGCCAGCAGCCAAGACCCCGCGACCCCTATGGAGACAGATACGCAGTATTTT. Protein product: CASSQDPATPMETDTQYF. V and J are TRBV4-3 and TRBJ2-3; D unclear. Trimming cost V 0 bases and J 3 bases, with 19 bases left between them. This CDR3 is 18 amino acids long. Germline loops: CDR1 LGHNA, CDR2 YSLEER.

This clone was picked up one time. This chain uses TRBV5-6 with TRBJ2-3; 10 bases fit TRBD1. The CDR3 covers 16 residues. Germline V gene lookup returns CDR1 SGHDT and CDR2 YYEEEE. V lost 5 bases to trimming and J lost 5 bases; unmatched junction nucleotides: 11. The CDR3 region has the DNA TGTGCCAGCAGTACTAGCTGGACAGGGGGAATAGATACGCAGTATTTT. Encoded protein: CASSTSWTGGIDTQYF. Supplemented by reference TRBV5-6 and TRBJ2-3, the full variable domain reads DAGVTQSPTHLIKTRGQQVTLRCSPKSGHDTVSWYQQALGQGPQFIFQYYEEEERQRGNFPDRFSGHQFPNYSSELNVNALLLGDSALYLCASSTSWTGGIDTQYFGPGTRLTVL.

The V and J genes are TRBV10-2 and TRBJ2-5; D is unresolved. The CDR3 runs to 14 residues. Trimming cost V 0 bases and J 2 bases, with 7 bases left between them. Germline CDR1 WSHSY, CDR2 SAAADI. The DNA of the CDR3 is TGCGCCAGCAGTGAGTCCACCACTCAAGAGACCCAGTACTTC. Translated: CASSESTTQETQYF.

The chain carries TRBV28 and TRBJ1-1, with a possible D match to TRBD1 (5 bases). Germline CDR1 and CDR2: MDHEN and SYDVKM. V gave up 3 bases and J gave up 0 bases, with 20 bases separating them. The CDR3 is made up of 18 amino acids. The CDR3: CASSFWVGTEHMNTEAFF. The CDR3 DNA follows: TGTGCCAGCAGTTTTTGGGTCGGGACCGAGCATATGAACACTGAAGCTTTCTTT.

The chain has TRBV27 and TRBJ2-7; the match to TRBD2 covers 7 bases. The germline CDR1 and CDR2 sequences are MNHEY and SMNVEV (reference sequence). V was pared by 1 base and J by 2 bases, with 14 bases of the junction left unmatched. The CDR3 consists of 18 residues. DNA for the CDR3: TGTGCCAGCAGTTTATTTCCCCGGACTCTAGCGGAAGCCTACGAGCAGTACTTC. Protein: CASSLFPRTLAEAYEQYF.

The table lists this clone with a count of one. J is TRBJ2-1 and V is TRBV30; TRBD2 might be the D (5 bases). Germline V gene data show CDR1 as GTSNPN and CDR2 as SVGIG (reference sequence). This CDR3 region has 15 residues. V was pared by 1 base and J by 2 bases, with 12 bases between. The CDR3 spells CAWSGISGTYNEQFF. The CDR3 nucleotides are TGTGCCTGGAGTGGTATAAGCGGAACCTACAATGAGCAGTTCTTC. Looking up the rest from reference TRBV30 and TRBJ2-1 gives the full variable domain: SQTIHQWPATLVQPVGSPLSLECTVEGTSNPNLYWYRQAAGRGLQLLFYSVGIGQISSEVPQNLSASRPQDRQFILSSKKLLLSDSGFYLCAWSGISGTYNEQFFGPGTRLTVL.

The chain uses TRBV5-5 and TRBJ2-5; no definite D call. Trimming took 0 bases from V and 1 from J, leaving 13 bases between them. The CDR3 covers 16 residues. The germline V gene has CDR1 SGHKS and CDR2 YYEKEE (reference sequence). The CDR3 DNA follows: TGTGCCAGCAGCTTGGTTTTTGGGTACCTCCAAGAGACCCAGTACTTC. Residues: CASSLVFGYLQETQYF.